This T cell receptor (beta chain) is from a study of Graves' ophthalmopathy and Graves' hyperthyroidism. Study background: Stable hyperthyroidism referred to disease that showed no ophthalmopathy within 18 months of follow-up. Whole-study results and caveats: Separation of ophthalmopathy from stable hyperthyroidism was achieved by a 13-signature model, at around 89% sensitivity and roughly 81% specificity.

Amplification of the TCR beta CDR3 regions used RNA transcripts (as template). Second-round multiplex PCR came after first-round RT-PCR with HTBI primers. TCRdb redid the calling of the multiplex PCR reads with MiXCR, one entry per CDR3 protein. Counted here are around 1.1 million distinct CDR3 sequences, about 35% occurring once; the ten biggest clones make up around 10%. This clonotype was seen at least ten times. No antigen is known for it. The CDR3 sequence is 14 residues long. CDR1 is LNHDA and CDR2 is SQIVND in the germline V gene (reference sequence). V lost 6 bases to trimming and J lost 6 bases; unmatched junction nucleotides: 7.

The sequencing sample was made of peripheral blood or thyroid tissue (not recorded which). The receptor was derived from an adult man with Graves' hyperthyroidism. The chain links TRBV19 to TRBJ1-5; 8 bases match TRBD1. This chain's CDR3 is CASRTTGVGQPQHF. The CDR3 DNA reads TGTGCCAGTAGAACGACAGGGGTAGGTCAGCCCCAGCATTTT.